This TCR beta chain was sequenced during a study of immune heterogeneity within non-small cell lung tumors. For the study at large: There were several squamous cell carcinomas, fewer than twelve non-squamous carcinomas and 1 tumor not otherwise specified.

The starting template was genomic DNA from bulk tumor, 550 to 700 ng per sample. Several spatially distant biopsies were obtained per primary tumor intraoperatively. The patients were newly diagnosed with non-small cell lung cancer, had not been treated, and had curative surgery. Whole-study results and caveats: Significant yet moderate, the positive correlation between local T-cell clonality and local tumor mutational burden reached an R of about 0.33. High-frequency T-cell receptor beta clonotypes were largely distinct between individual patients. While identical dominant CDR3 beta clonotypes recurred across tumor sites within a patient, high-frequency clones unique to individual sites also appeared.

In a multiplex PCR, 32 V and 13 J primers amplified TCR beta CDR3. MiXCR, applied by TCRdb to the multiplex PCR reads, yields one record per CDR3 protein. The sample has some 14,000 distinct CDR3 sequences, about 30% seen once. This clonotype was counted ten times or more. Its target is not known. The trim removed 7 bases at V and 7 bases at J, leaving 8 bases unmatched. The CDR3 is made up of 14 amino acids. From germline, CDR1 is SNHLY and CDR2 FYNNEI. This TCR was sampled from a man aged 40-49 years with non-small cell lung cancer. The rearrangement uses TRBV2 and TRBJ1-4; the match to TRBD1 covers 8 bases. The sample consisted of lung tumor tissue. The CDR3 loop is CASIQDREGEKLFF. The CDR3 DNA reads as TGTGCCAGCATTCAGGACAGGGAGGGTGAAAAACTGTTTTTT.